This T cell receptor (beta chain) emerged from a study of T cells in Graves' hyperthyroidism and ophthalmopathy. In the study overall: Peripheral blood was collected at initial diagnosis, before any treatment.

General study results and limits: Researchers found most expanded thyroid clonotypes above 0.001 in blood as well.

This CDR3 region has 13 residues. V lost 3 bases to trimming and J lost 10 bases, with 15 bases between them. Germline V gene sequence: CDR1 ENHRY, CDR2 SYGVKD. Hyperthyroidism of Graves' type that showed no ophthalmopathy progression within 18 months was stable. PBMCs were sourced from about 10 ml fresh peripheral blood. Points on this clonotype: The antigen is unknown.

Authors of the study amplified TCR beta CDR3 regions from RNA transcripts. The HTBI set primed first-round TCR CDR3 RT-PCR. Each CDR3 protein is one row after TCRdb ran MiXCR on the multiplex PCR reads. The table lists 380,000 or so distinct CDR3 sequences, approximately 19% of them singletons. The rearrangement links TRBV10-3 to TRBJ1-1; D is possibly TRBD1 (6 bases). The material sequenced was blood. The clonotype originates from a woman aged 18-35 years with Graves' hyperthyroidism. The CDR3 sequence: CAISDLGGQGAFF. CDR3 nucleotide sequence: TGTGCCATCAGTGATCTTGGGGGACAAGGAGCTTTCTTT.